Shown below are 19 T cell receptor beta chains from a single sample sequenced in a study of blood T cell repertoires in COVID-19. Measured with immunoSEQ multiplex PCR; TCRdb has only the in-frame clones, and not every one. The data show some 220,000 clones, roughly 84% seen once. Sequencing was performed on peripheral blood. These receptors all stem from a man aged 45 to 65 with active or convalescent COVID-19.

V is TRBV24-1 and J is TRBJ2-1, with D maybe TRBD1 (5 bases). Germline lookup yields CDR1 KGHDR and CDR2 SFDVKD. V was pared by 6 bases and J by 5 bases, with 22 bases between. CDR3 size: 17 residues. This CDR3 reads CATSPGRRSTRDNEQFF. Here the CDR3 DNA reads TGTGCCACCAGTCCAGGGCGCCGTTCAACGCGCGACAATGAGCAGTTCTTC.

This clone was recorded only once. The chain carries TRBV5-1 and TRBJ2-1, with TRBD1 matching over 8 bases. V dropped 5 bases and J dropped 2; count of bases not matched to a gene: 6. The germline V gene encodes CDR1 SGHRS and CDR2 YFSETQ. CDR3 length: 15 amino acids. The CDR3 is CASRGQGAPYNEQFF. The CDR3 region has the DNA TGCGCCAGCAGGGGGCAGGGGGCGCCCTACAATGAGCAGTTCTTC.

The chain joins TRBV11-2 to TRBJ2-1; 9 bases are shared with TRBD2. CDR1 is SGHAT, CDR2 FQNNGV, per germline. V dropped 4 bases and J dropped 4; count of bases not matched to a gene: 11. The CDR3 extends over 17 amino acids. The CDR3 sequence: CASSSIKGLAIYNEQFF. The CDR3 coding sequence is TGTGCCAGCAGCTCCATCAAAGGACTAGCGATTTACAATGAGCAGTTCTTC.

The V call is TRBV28, the J call TRBJ2-4, with D maybe TRBD2 (6 bases). The CDR3 has 12 amino acids. Trimming shortened V by 6 bases and J by 15 bases, and 18 bases separated the two germline ends. The V gene's germline CDR1 is MDHEN and CDR2 SYDVKM. CDR3 residues: CASSPAGFKRYF. The CDR3 nucleotides are TGTGCCAGCAGCCCTGCGGGATTCAAGCGGTACTTC.

This clone appeared a single time. The chain joins TRBV4-2 to TRBJ1-2; 7 bases match TRBD1. With V trimmed by 4 bases and J by 4 bases, 3 bases remained unmatched. Germline CDR1 is LGHNA and CDR2 is YNFKEQ. The CDR3 consists of 13 residues. The CDR3 sequence is CASSPRQGYGYTF. The CDR3 DNA follows: TGTGCCAGCAGCCCCCGACAGGGCTATGGCTACACCTTC.

J is TRBJ2-5 and V is TRBV7-9, with D perhaps matching TRBD2 (5 bases). This CDR3 is 15 amino acids long. The germline CDR1 and CDR2 sequences are SEHNR and FQNEAQ (reference sequence). The V end lost 3 bases, the J end lost 5 bases, and 16 bases lay between the germline ends. The CDR3 coding sequence is TGTGCCAGCAGCTTGACTCGCGGGTCTACCGAGACCCAGTACTTC. It yields the protein CASSLTRGSTETQYF. Variable domain in full (rest from reference TRBV7-9 and TRBJ2-5): DTGVSQNPRHKITKRGQNVTFRCDPISEHNRLYWYRQTLGQGPEFLTYFQNEAQLEKSRLLSDRFSAERPKGSFSTLEIQRTEQGDSAMYLCASSLTRGSTETQYFGPGTRLLVL.

This chain connects TRBV7-2 to TRBJ2-1; 15 nucleotides align to TRBD2. CDR1 is SGHTA, CDR2 FQGNSA, per germline. The trim removed 5 bases at V and 3 bases at J, leaving 11 bases unmatched. This CDR3 spans 19 amino acids. CDR3 residues: CASSVYPGTSGGLYNEQFF. As DNA, the CDR3 is TGTGCCAGCAGCGTATACCCCGGGACTAGCGGGGGGCTCTACAATGAGCAGTTCTTC.

The chain joins TRBV5-4 to TRBJ1-5; D is possibly TRBD1 (6 bases). Trimming shortened V by 3 bases and J by 4 bases, and 14 bases separated the two germline ends. Germline V CDR1 and CDR2: SGHNT, YYREEE (reference sequence). This CDR3 contains 15 residues. CDR3 sequence: CASSSRSGVNQPQHF. The CDR3 DNA follows: TGTGCCAGCAGCTCTCGGTCAGGGGTAAATCAGCCCCAGCATTTT.

CDR3 nucleotide sequence: TGTGCCAGCTCATCGCAGACGGATCCGGGAGATACGCAGTATTTT. This codes for CASSSQTDPGDTQYF. The chain combines TRBV18 with TRBJ2-3; no definite D call. The V gene lost 5 bases and the J gene lost 5 bases, with 17 bases spanning the gap. The CDR3 spans 15 residues. In germline, CDR1 is KGHSH, CDR2 LQKENI.

The V gene is TRBV5-1, the J gene TRBJ1-4; 8 nucleotides match TRBD1. CDR1 is SGHRS and CDR2 is YFSETQ in the germline V gene. This CDR3 contains 15 residues. The J segment lost 6 bases and the V segment lost 0 bases, leaving 4 bases of the junction unmatched. The DNA for the CDR3 is TGCGCCAGCAGCTTGGATGCAGGGGGCGATGAAAAACTGTTTTTT. This gives the protein CASSLDAGGDEKLFF.

The chain links TRBV23-1 to TRBJ2-5; possibly TRBD2 for D (6 bases). TRBV23-1 counts as an open reading frame of uncertain function. V lost 2 bases and J 2 bases, leaving 15 bases between the germline ends. The CDR3 extends over 16 amino acids. The CDR3 sequence is CASSQIGGTEQETQYF. The CDR3 nucleotides are TGCGCCAGCAGTCAAATAGGCGGGACCGAACAAGAGACCCAGTACTTC.

The chain combines TRBV6-5 with TRBJ1-2; 10 bases are a match to TRBD1. V trimming: 1 base; J trimming: 2 bases; junction bases outside the gene matches: 4. Germline assignment: CDR1 MNHEY and CDR2 SVGAGI. The CDR3 loop spans 16 amino acids. CDR3 in amino acids: CASSYYPGQGNYGYTF. The CDR3 nucleotides read TGTGCCAGCAGTTACTATCCGGGACAGGGGAACTATGGCTACACCTTC.

The rearrangement links TRBV27 to TRBJ1-6; D is undetermined. Trimming pared 6 bases from V and 5 bases from J, leaving 17 bases between. The CDR3 totals 16 residues. Germline assignment: CDR1 MNHEY and CDR2 SMNVEV (reference sequence). The DNA for the CDR3 is TGTGCCAGCAGCCCCGTAAGGACTGGGAATAATTCACCCCTCCACTTT. It specifies CASSPVRTGNNSPLHF.

The CDR3 spells CASSASPSGRDCTDTQYF. CDR3 DNA sequence: TGCGCCAGCAGTGCATCGCCTAGCGGGAGAGATTGCACAGATACGCAGTATTTT. The V gene is TRBV10-1, the J gene TRBJ2-3, with TRBD2 identical over 10 bases. Germline trimming cut 4 bases from V and 1 base from J; bases unmatched to any gene: 11. The germline CDR1 and CDR2 sequences are WNHNN and SYGVQD (reference sequence). The CDR3 is made up of 18 amino acids.

The chain has TRBV7-2 and TRBJ2-3, with 10 nucleotides matching TRBD2. This CDR3 has 17 residues. The V gene end was trimmed by 4 bases and the J gene end by 0 bases; junction bases not matched to a gene: 7. Germline CDR1 is SGHTA and CDR2 is FQGNSA. The CDR3 DNA reads as TGTGCCAGCAGCTCATTACTAGCGGGATCTAGCACAGATACGCAGTATTTT. Translation gives CASSSLLAGSSTDTQYF. The full variable domain, its missing parts supplied by reference TRBV7-2 and TRBJ2-3, is GAGVSQSPSNKVTEKGKDVELRCDPISGHTALYWYRQSLGQGLEFLIYFQGNSAPDKSGLPSDRFSAERTGGSVSTLTIQRTQQEDSAVYLCASSSLLAGSSTDTQYFGPGTRLTVL.

The rearrangement joins TRBV29-1 to TRBJ1-2; D not resolved. V dropped 0 bases and J dropped 6 bases, with 14 bases sitting between them. The CDR3 runs to 14 residues. The germline gives CDR1 SQVTM, CDR2 ANQGSEA. The CDR3 DNA reads TGCAGCGTTGAAGATCGCGGGGTAACGGATGGCTACACCTTC. It codes for CSVEDRGVTDGYTF.

The CDR3 DNA is TGTGCCAGCAGCGGGATAAGACAGGGGCCGGTTTCCGAGCAGTACTTC. Translating gives CASSGIRQGPVSEQYF. The V and J genes are TRBV28 and TRBJ2-7, with TRBD1 identical over 8 bases. The J segment lost 6 bases and the V segment lost 6 bases, leaving 16 bases of the junction unmatched. The CDR3 runs 16 residues. The V gene's germline CDR1 is MDHEN and CDR2 SYDVKM.

V is TRBV5-4 and J is TRBJ2-5, with D possibly being TRBD1 (6 bases). In germline, CDR1 is SGHNT, CDR2 YYREEE (reference sequence). Trimming left V 0 bases short and J 3 bases short, with 9 bases between. The length of the CDR3 is 14 residues. The CDR3: CASSLAGQKETQYF. Written as DNA, the CDR3 is TGTGCCAGCAGCTTGGCCGGACAGAAAGAGACCCAGTACTTC.

The chain has TRBV13 and TRBJ2-7; 11 nucleotides align to TRBD2. V was clipped by 5 bases and J by 3 bases; unmatched bases: 9. This CDR3 spans 16 amino acids. Germline CDR1 and CDR2: PRHDT and FYEKMQ (reference sequence). The CDR3 DNA sequence: TGTGCCAGCAGCCCGGGACTAGCGGCCCCGGGCTACGAGCAGTACTTC. Translated: CASSPGLAAPGYEQYF.